One sample yielded the 14 T cell receptor beta chains listed below, sequenced in a study of identifying expanded T cells in peripheral blood. Repertoires were generated with immunoSEQ multiplex PCR, while TCRdb's copy carries only in-frame clones and drops some. The sample contains around 130,000 clones, approximately 86% of which appear only once. Sequenced input: blood. Receptors were obtained from a person between 18 and 75 years old in good health.

This clone showed up just once. This rearrangement joins TRBV30 to TRBJ2-1, with D perhaps matching TRBD1 (5 bases). Germline V gives CDR1 GTSNPN, CDR2 SVGIG (reference sequence). The ends were cut back, 1 base at V and 6 bases at J, with 10 bases in the middle. CDR3 size: 13 residues. The CDR3 sequence: CAWSDRIINEQFF. The DNA of the CDR3 is TGTGCCTGGAGTGACAGGATTATCAATGAGCAGTTCTTC.

The DNA of the CDR3 is TGTGCCTGGAGTCCCAATTTTGGGGCACCCGCTTTCTTT. This encodes CAWSPNFGAPAFF. The V call is TRBV30, the J call TRBJ1-1; D may be TRBD1 (5 bases). This CDR3 has 13 amino acids. Trimming removed 2 bases at V and 11 bases at J, with 18 bases between. The V gene's germline CDR1 is GTSNPN and CDR2 SVGIG (reference sequence).

The genes are TRBV15 and TRBJ1-2, with 8 bases fitting TRBD1. Germline trimming cut 2 bases from V and 1 base from J; bases unmatched to any gene: 15. Germline CDR1 is LNHNV and CDR2 is YYDKDF (reference sequence). The CDR3 consists of 19 residues. The CDR3 bases are TGTGCCACCAGCAGAATAGCTGAGCTGGACAGGGATAATAACTATGGCTACACCTTC. Its translation is CATSRIAELDRDNNYGYTF.

This chain joins TRBV7-2 and TRBJ2-3; 8 bases agree with TRBD1. The junction had 6 bases not matched to a gene; V was cut back by 8 bases and J by 2 bases. Germline V gene lookup returns CDR1 SGHTA and CDR2 FQGNSA. This CDR3 has 14 residues. In DNA, the CDR3 is TGTGCCAGCTGCGGGACAGGCTACACAGATACGCAGTATTTT. As protein: CASCGTGYTDTQYF.

The chain combines TRBV6-1 with TRBJ2-5, with TRBD1 matching 7 bases. The V segment lost 2 bases and the J segment 5 bases; nucleotides outside the gene matches: 8. The CDR3 runs to 15 residues. CDR1 and CDR2 from the germline V gene are MNHNS and SASEGT. CDR3 DNA sequence: TGTGCCAGCAGTGAAATTTTTGTGGGACAGGAGACCCAGTACTTC. Translating it yields CASSEIFVGQETQYF.

The chain carries TRBV27 and TRBJ1-5; the match to TRBD1 covers 10 bases. From germline, CDR1 is MNHEY and CDR2 SMNVEV (reference sequence). V gave up 1 base and J gave up 5 bases; unmatched junction bases: 11. The CDR3 covers 18 residues. The CDR3 DNA is TGTGCCAGCAGTTTATATTTACCGGGACAGGGGTTGGATCAGCCCCAGCATTTT. Translation gives CASSLYLPGQGLDQPQHF.

V and J are TRBV6-6 and TRBJ1-2; 8 positions agree with TRBD1. This CDR3 spans 14 amino acids. The V gene's germline CDR1 is MNHNY and CDR2 SVGAGI (reference sequence). V lost 8 bases, J lost 4 bases, and 9 bases stayed unmatched. CDR3 amino acids: CASLGQALSYGYTF. CDR3 DNA: TGTGCCAGCCTGGGACAGGCCCTATCCTATGGCTACACCTTC.

This chain links TRBV10-3 with TRBJ1-2; 8 positions agree with TRBD1. Germline values: CDR1 ENHRY, CDR2 SYGVKD. V shed 3 bases, J shed 3 bases, and the junction held 9 bases outside the gene matches. The CDR3 sequence is 16 residues long. The CDR3 sequence: CAISDGRGRVDYGYTF. For the CDR3, the DNA is TGTGCCATCAGTGATGGCAGGGGGCGGGTAGACTATGGCTACACCTTC.

This clone appeared once. The chain links TRBV9 to TRBJ2-3, with no clear D. This CDR3 is 14 amino acids long. Germline loops: CDR1 SGDLS, CDR2 YYNGEE. Trimming left V 5 bases short and J 3 bases short, with 13 bases between. DNA of the CDR3: TGTGCCAGCAGTATCGGGCCCAAAACAGATACGCAGTATTTT. Translating gives CASSIGPKTDTQYF. Complete variable domain (other parts from reference TRBV9 and TRBJ2-3): DSGVTQTPKHLITATGQRVTLRCSPRSGDLSVYWYQQSLDQGLQFLIQYYNGEERAKGNILERFSAQQFPDLHSELNLSSLELGDSALYFCASSIGPKTDTQYFGPGTRLTVL.

This chain connects TRBV5-1 to TRBJ2-3; tentatively, D is TRBD1 or TRBD2 (5 bases each). The V gene's germline CDR1 is SGHRS and CDR2 YFSETQ. The CDR3 consists of 14 residues. The V end lost 0 bases, the J end lost 6 bases, and 11 bases lay between the germline ends. CDR3: CASSLVSEGDTQYF. The CDR3 coding sequence is TGCGCCAGCAGCTTGGTCTCCGAGGGGGATACGCAGTATTTT. Full variable domain (rest looked up from reference TRBV5-1 and TRBJ2-3): KAGVTQTPRYLIKTRGQQVTLSCSPISGHRSVSWYQQTPGQGLQFLFEYFSETQRNKGNFPGRFSGRQFSNSRSEMNVSTLELGDSALYLCASSLVSEGDTQYFGPGTRLTVL.

The J gene is TRBJ2-7, the V gene TRBV2, with TRBD1 identical over 9 bases. The germline CDR1 and CDR2 sequences are SNHLY and FYNNEI. The CDR3 covers 12 residues. The V segment lost 7 bases and the J segment 4 bases; nucleotides outside the gene matches: 2. This CDR3 reads CASTQGAYEQYF. DNA for the CDR3: TGTGCCAGCACACAGGGGGCTTACGAGCAGTACTTC.

The rearrangement uses TRBV5-1 and TRBJ2-3, with D possibly TRBD2 on 5 matching bases. The CDR3 runs 14 residues. Germline values: CDR1 SGHRS, CDR2 YFSETQ. Between the trimmed V and J ends, which lost 7 bases and 5 bases, there was a span of 17 bases. In DNA form, the CDR3 reads TGCGCCAGCCGGGTTGAGGAGGCGGAAGATACGCAGTATTTT. Translated: CASRVEEAEDTQYF.

The DNA for the CDR3 is TGTGCCAGCCTCGCAGATGAATCCTACGAGCAGTACTTC. It codes for CASLADESYEQYF. The rearrangement joins TRBV6-6 to TRBJ2-7, with D hard to call. Germline lookup yields CDR1 MNHNY and CDR2 SVGAGI (reference sequence). The CDR3 has 13 amino acids. V gave up 8 bases and J gave up 1 base, with 12 bases separating them.

V is TRBV6-5 and J is TRBJ1-2, with TRBD1 matching over 10 bases. V shed 1 base, J shed 7 bases, and the junction held 0 bases outside the gene matches. The CDR3 spans 13 residues. The germline V gene has CDR1 MNHEY and CDR2 SVGAGI. This CDR3 reads CASSYWTGGGYTF. CDR3 sequence (DNA): TGTGCCAGCAGTTACTGGACAGGGGGTGGCTACACCTTC.